These 3 T cell receptor beta chains came from one sample sequenced in a study of graft-versus-host responses after intestinal transplantation. The antigens these receptors bind are not known. The protocol was immunoSEQ multiplex PCR, while the TCRdb copy is restricted to in-frame clones and leaves out a portion. The top ten clones hold approximately 0.34% of a sample with more than 65,000 clones, 85% to 90% of them seen once. The sample in question was unstimulated CD4+ T cells sorted from spleen or lymph node cells, obtained before intestinal transplant. Every receptor here comes from a human donor who received an intestinal transplant.

The chain links TRBV7-9 to TRBJ2-7; 13 bases are shared with TRBD2. The trim removed 5 bases at V and 9 bases at J, leaving 13 bases unmatched. This CDR3 region has 16 residues. CDR1 SEHNR and CDR2 FQNEAQ come from the germline V gene (reference sequence). The CDR3 nucleotides are TGTGCCAGCAGCCCCTCCAGCGGACTAGCGGGAGAAAGGCAGTACTTC. Its protein product is CASSPSSGLAGERQYF.

The chain employs TRBV28 and TRBJ2-5; 7 positions match TRBD2. Germline trimming cut 2 bases from V and 5 bases from J; bases unmatched to any gene: 5. The V gene's germline CDR1 is MDHEN and CDR2 SYDVKM. The CDR3 is 14 amino acids. The CDR3 sequence is CASSLVGGGETQYF. The CDR3 bases are TGTGCCAGCAGTTTAGTAGGCGGGGGTGAGACCCAGTACTTC.

This rearrangement joins TRBV30 to TRBJ1-4; D unresolved. V dropped 0 bases and J dropped 0 bases, with 17 bases sitting between them. This CDR3 contains 18 residues. Germline loops: CDR1 GTSNPN, CDR2 SVGIG (reference sequence). The CDR3 DNA sequence: TGTGCCTGGAGTGTACCTTTCCGATTCTCGGCAACTAATGAAAAACTGTTTTTT. It is translated as CAWSVPFRFSATNEKLFF. The entire variable domain, with the rest obtained from reference TRBV30 and TRBJ1-4, is as follows: SQTIHQWPATLVQPVGSPLSLECTVEGTSNPNLYWYRQAAGRGLQLLFYSVGIGQISSEVPQNLSASRPQDRQFILSSKKLLLSDSGFYLCAWSVPFRFSATNEKLFFGSGTQLSVL.